Following are 29 T cell receptor beta chains from one sample sequenced in a study of blood T cell repertoires in COVID-19. Some clones are missing from TCRdb's copy, which holds only in-frame ones; the method was immunoSEQ multiplex PCR. Here the sample spans about 230,000 clones, about 83% being singletons. Sample: peripheral blood. These receptors all come from a man older than 75 with acute or convalescent COVID-19.

The gene calls are TRBV6-1 and TRBJ2-7; 11 bases match TRBD2. Germline trimming cut 2 bases from V and 0 bases from J; bases unmatched to any gene: 15. Germline values: CDR1 MNHNS, CDR2 SASEGT. The length of the CDR3 is 20 residues. The CDR3 protein is CASSEFSGRGLAGGSYEQYF. For the CDR3, the DNA is TGTGCCAGCAGTGAATTCAGTGGTAGGGGGCTAGCGGGAGGCTCCTACGAGCAGTACTTC.

J is TRBJ1-1 and V is TRBV2; 10 positions agree with TRBD1. The CDR3 is made up of 15 amino acids. Germline V gene data show CDR1 as SNHLY and CDR2 as FYNNEI. The J segment lost 4 bases and the V segment lost 4 bases, leaving 6 bases of the junction unmatched. CDR3: CASSARQGASTEAFF. The CDR3 DNA sequence: TGTGCCAGCAGTGCAAGACAGGGGGCGAGCACTGAAGCTTTCTTT.

The gene calls are TRBV7-9 and TRBJ2-3, with unresolved D. Trimming shortened V by 0 bases and J by 8 bases, and 15 bases separated the two germline ends. The germline gives CDR1 SEHNR, CDR2 FQNEAQ (reference sequence). The CDR3 covers 15 residues. The CDR3 bases are TGTGCCAGCAGCTTAGCGCGGCCCGCGTTAGGTACGCAGTATTTT. Translation gives CASSLARPALGTQYF.

This clone was found once. The V call is TRBV6-5, the J call TRBJ2-2; TRBD2 aligns across 7 bases. Germline V gene lookup returns CDR1 MNHEY and CDR2 SVGAGI. Trimming took 2 bases from V and 8 from J; bases not matched to a gene: 8. This CDR3 contains 15 residues. This chain's CDR3 is CASSYPSGGGGELFF. CDR3 nucleotides: TGTGCCAGCAGTTACCCATCGGGGGGTGGAGGGGAGCTGTTTTTT.

This chain joins TRBV18 and TRBJ2-2; tentative D call: TRBD1 (6 bases). The V end was cut by 3 bases, the J end by 3 bases, with 14 bases between. This CDR3 spans 16 amino acids. Germline assignment: CDR1 KGHSH and CDR2 LQKENI. CDR3 sequence reads: CASSPPRQGYTGELFF. For the CDR3, the DNA is TGTGCCAGCTCACCCCCTCGCCAGGGGTACACCGGGGAGCTGTTTTTT.

Only one count was recorded for this clone. This rearrangement joins TRBV28 to TRBJ2-5; the D gene is possibly TRBD2 (5 bases). Germline CDR1 is MDHEN and CDR2 is SYDVKM. The CDR3 is made up of 17 amino acids. V shed 5 bases and J shed 4 bases, with 23 bases lying between them. CDR3 sequence (DNA): TGTGCCAGCAGTCCACCGATACTAGTGACCCGGCCAGAGACCCAGTACTTC. It translates to CASSPPILVTRPETQYF.

V and J are TRBV14 and TRBJ1-3; 7 bases fit TRBD1. Germline CDR1 is SGHDN and CDR2 is FVKESK. This CDR3 region has 17 residues. V was pared by 4 bases and J by 0 bases, with 9 bases of the junction left unmatched. The CDR3 DNA sequence: TGTGCCAGCAGCCCACGGGTGGGACAGCCCTCTGGAAACACCATATATTTT. Its translation is CASSPRVGQPSGNTIYF.

This rearrangement joins TRBV5-1 to TRBJ2-5; no clear D. Germline V gene sequence: CDR1 SGHRS, CDR2 YFSETQ. The CDR3 is made up of 13 amino acids. The V gene lost 4 bases and the J gene lost 2 bases, with 9 bases spanning the gap. This CDR3 reads CASSPNLQETQYF. In DNA, the CDR3 is TGCGCCAGCAGCCCCAACCTACAAGAGACCCAGTACTTC. The full variable domain, with the rest looked up from reference TRBV5-1 and TRBJ2-5, is KAGVTQTPRYLIKTRGQQVTLSCSPISGHRSVSWYQQTPGQGLQFLFEYFSETQRNKGNFPGRFSGRQFSNSRSEMNVSTLELGDSALYLCASSPNLQETQYFGPGTRLLVL.

This chain connects TRBV11-2 to TRBJ2-3, with 7 bases fitting TRBD1. Per germline, CDR1 SGHAT and CDR2 FQNNGV. Germline trimming cut 3 bases from V and 2 bases from J; bases unmatched to any gene: 8. This CDR3 is 16 amino acids long. CDR3 sequence (DNA): TGTGCCAGCAGCTTGTGGGGGACAGCATTCACAGATACGCAGTATTTT. Translated: CASSLWGTAFTDTQYF.

The chain couples TRBV5-1 to TRBJ1-3; 7 bases align to TRBD1. V shed 4 bases, J shed 0 bases, and the junction held 7 bases outside the gene matches. Germline V gives CDR1 SGHRS, CDR2 YFSETQ. CDR3 length: 16 residues. CDR3 region: CASSQGGSSSGNTIYF. The CDR3 DNA reads as TGCGCCAGCAGCCAGGGGGGTAGCAGCTCTGGAAACACCATATATTTT.

The chain couples TRBV2 to TRBJ2-3, with a weak D call TRBD2 (5 bases). Trimming cost V 3 bases and J 5 bases, with 9 bases left between them. Germline lookup yields CDR1 SNHLY and CDR2 FYNNEI. This CDR3 is 13 amino acids long. DNA for the CDR3: TGTGCCAGCAGTGACATTGAGGGAGATACGCAGTATTTT. It codes for CASSDIEGDTQYF. Full variable domain (rest looked up from reference TRBV2 and TRBJ2-3): EPEVTQTPSHQVTQMGQEVILRCVPISNHLYFYWYRQILGQKVEFLVSFYNNEISEKSEIFDDQFSVERPDGSNFTLKIRSTKLEDSAMYFCASSDIEGDTQYFGPGTRLTVL.

The rearrangement uses TRBV24-1 and TRBJ2-7; 9 nucleotides match TRBD1. The CDR3 runs to 18 residues. Trimming cost V 0 bases and J 7 bases; bases outside gene matches: 15. Germline loops: CDR1 KGHDR, CDR2 SFDVKD. The CDR3 nucleotides are TGTGCCACCAGTGATTTGCCCGGAACAGGGGGCGCCTTTGGAGAGCAGTACTTC. Its protein product is CATSDLPGTGGAFGEQYF.

The J gene is TRBJ2-7, the V gene TRBV27; perhaps TRBD1 as D (6 bases). V was shortened by 6 bases and J by 1 base, with 16 bases between the two germline ends. CDR1 is MNHEY and CDR2 is SMNVEV in the germline V gene (reference sequence). CDR3 size: 15 residues. The CDR3 region has the DNA TGTGCCAGCAGATCCCAGGGGCAATATTCCTACGAGCAGTACTTC. Its protein is CASRSQGQYSYEQYF.

This clone has only a few counts. The chain couples TRBV5-1 to TRBJ1-2; 9 positions agree with TRBD1. This CDR3 is built from 17 residues. Germline loops: CDR1 SGHRS, CDR2 YFSETQ. V shed 2 bases and J 2 bases; nucleotides not matched to a gene: 10. The CDR3 DNA is TGCGCCAGCAGCTTAACCGGGACAGGGAGAACAAACTATGGCTACACCTTC. Amino acid sequence: CASSLTGTGRTNYGYTF.

This chain links TRBV5-1 with TRBJ1-2, with D possibly TRBD1 on 5 matching bases. The CDR3 runs to 15 residues. The germline V and J ends were trimmed by 1 base and 8 bases, with 18 bases remaining between them. The germline CDR1 and CDR2 sequences are SGHRS and YFSETQ. CDR3 sequence: CASSLISGNPVGYTF. CDR3 coding DNA: TGCGCCAGCAGCTTGATCTCAGGGAACCCTGTGGGCTACACCTTC.

The rearrangement links TRBV29-1 to TRBJ2-7, with a tentative D call TRBD1 (6 bases). The CDR3 extends over 11 amino acids. Germline loops: CDR1 SQVTM, CDR2 ANQGSEA. Between the trimmed V and J ends, which lost 4 bases and 7 bases, there was a span of 11 bases. CDR3 sequence (DNA): TGCAGCGTTGGCAGGGGCCGGGAGCAGTACTTC. It is translated as CSVGRGREQYF.

V and J are TRBV10-3 and TRBJ2-2; 10 nucleotides line up with TRBD1. This CDR3 is built from 13 residues. Germline V gene data show CDR1 as ENHRY and CDR2 as SYGVKD. The J segment lost 4 bases and the V segment lost 10 bases, leaving 3 bases of the junction unmatched. CDR3 coding DNA: TGTGCCACCGGGACAGGGGTCACCGGGGAGCTGTTTTTT. This codes for CATGTGVTGELFF.

The chain has TRBV29-1 and TRBJ2-1, with 14 bases lining up with TRBD2. J gave up 6 bases and V 3 bases, and 4 bases lay outside the gene matches. CDR1 and CDR2 (germline): SQVTM, ANQGSEA. The CDR3 totals 15 residues. CDR3 protein: CSVDTTSGRVNEQFF. The CDR3 nucleotides read TGCAGCGTTGATACGACTAGCGGGAGGGTCAATGAGCAGTTCTTC.

The rearrangement joins TRBV7-8 to TRBJ2-1; possible D gene TRBD2, 6 bases. The length of the CDR3 is 20 residues. The V end lost 0 bases, the J end lost 10 bases, and 31 bases lay between the germline ends. Germline lookup yields CDR1 SGHVS and CDR2 FQNEAQ. The CDR3 DNA is TGTGCCAGCAGCTTAGCGCAAGTTATCCTTATAGCGGAGGGAGCGCGAGAGCAGTTCTTC. Protein product: CASSLAQVILIAEGAREQFF.

J is TRBJ1-1 and V is TRBV18; D gene uncertain. Germline CDR1 and CDR2: KGHSH and LQKENI. V was pared by 3 bases and J by 6 bases, with 11 bases between. CDR3 length: 13 residues. CDR3 sequence (DNA): TGTGCCAGCTCACCCCGGCGGTCGTCTGAAGCTTTCTTT. This encodes CASSPRRSSEAFF.

The chain employs TRBV28 and TRBJ1-5; D remains ambiguous. The germline V gene encodes CDR1 MDHEN and CDR2 SYDVKM. Trimming cost V 6 bases and J 4 bases, with 22 bases left between them. The CDR3 has 17 amino acids. The CDR3, as DNA: TGTGCCAGCAGCCTTAACGGACGCCGCGGGGTTAATCAGCCCCAGCATTTT. This translates into CASSLNGRRGVNQPQHF.

The gene calls are TRBV28 and TRBJ2-3; no clear D gene. Germline CDR1 and CDR2: MDHEN and SYDVKM. This CDR3 spans 14 amino acids. V was trimmed by 7 bases and J by 3 bases, leaving 14 bases between them. Written as DNA, the CDR3 is TGTGCCAGCACCTCATCGGCGGAGACAGATACGCAGTATTTT. Amino acid sequence: CASTSSAETDTQYF. Using reference TRBV28 and TRBJ2-3 for the parts outside the CDR3, the full variable domain is DVKVTQSSRYLVKRTGEKVFLECVQDMDHENMFWYRQDPGLGLRLIYFSYDVKMKEKGDIPEGYSVSREKKERFSLILESASTNQTSMYLCASTSSAETDTQYFGPGTRLTVL.

The chain uses TRBV5-4 and TRBJ2-1; possible D gene TRBD1, 8 bases. Germline CDR1 SGHNT, CDR2 YYREEE (reference sequence). Trimming removed 4 bases at V and 7 bases at J, with 18 bases between. The CDR3 is made up of 15 amino acids. The CDR3 coding sequence is TGTGCCAGCAGCGCGGGGGCAGGGGGCCCTAATGAGCAGTTCTTC. Translation: CASSAGAGGPNEQFF.

V and J are TRBV14 and TRBJ1-6; unclear D gene. Trimming took off 4 bases at V and 10 bases at J, with 17 bases between the two ends. The germline gives CDR1 SGHDN, CDR2 FVKESK. This CDR3 region has 15 residues. CDR3 bases: TGTGCCAGCAGCCTCCAGGCGCCCGGGGTATCACCCCTCCACTTT. Its protein product is CASSLQAPGVSPLHF.

The V and J genes are TRBV19 and TRBJ2-1; TRBD2 aligns across 9 bases. J lost 7 bases, V lost 6 bases, and 10 bases had no gene match. The CDR3 spans 15 residues. Germline lookup yields CDR1 LNHDA and CDR2 SQIVND (reference sequence). CDR3 amino acids: CASRRTSAGSNEQFF. The DNA of the CDR3 is TGTGCCAGTAGGAGGACTAGCGCCGGAAGTAATGAGCAGTTCTTC.

This clone was observed a few times. The rearrangement links TRBV27 to TRBJ1-6; maybe TRBD1 (5 bases). V lost 2 bases and J lost 9, with 11 bases in between. There are 14 residues in the CDR3. CDR1 is MNHEY and CDR2 is SMNVEV in the germline V gene (reference sequence). The CDR3 here is CASSLSRGSSPLHF. CDR3 sequence (DNA): TGTGCCAGCAGTTTAAGTAGGGGTAGTTCACCCCTCCACTTT.

This chain links TRBV7-8 with TRBJ1-6, with 7 bases aligning to TRBD1. There are 15 residues in the CDR3. Per the germline V gene, CDR1 is SGHVS and CDR2 is FQNEAQ. V gave up 2 bases and J gave up 8 bases; unmatched junction bases: 6. The CDR3 DNA is TGTGCCAGCAGCTTATACCGACAGGGAGATTCACCCCTCCACTTT. Translation gives CASSLYRQGDSPLHF.

This chain links TRBV14 with TRBJ2-7; 10 nucleotides line up with TRBD1. The CDR3 covers 17 residues. Looked up from germline, CDR1 is SGHDN and CDR2 is FVKESK. The junction had 13 bases not matched to a gene; V was cut back by 3 bases and J by 5 bases. This CDR3 reads CASSQFTGTGAFDEQYF. In DNA form, the CDR3 reads TGTGCCAGCAGCCAGTTCACCGGGACAGGGGCCTTTGACGAGCAGTACTTC.

V gene TRBV10-3 combines with J gene TRBJ2-1; D is unresolved. Trimming removed 4 bases from V and 5 bases from J, with 9 bases in between. The CDR3 covers 13 residues. Germline V CDR1 and CDR2: ENHRY, SYGVKD. CDR3 sequence (DNA): TGTGCCATCAGTGCGGGTCTCGACAATGAGCAGTTCTTC. Amino acids: CAISAGLDNEQFF.